The 10 T cell receptor beta chains below were found in one sample sequenced in a study of blood T cell repertoires in COVID-19. Sequencing was performed with immunoSEQ multiplex PCR; in TCRdb, only in-frame clones are kept and a portion is missing. The sample carries 65,000 to 95,000 clones, about nine tenths recorded once. The sample was peripheral blood. These receptors came from a man aged 50-59 years with COVID-19, enrolled during active disease.

This sequence joins TRBV18 and TRBJ1-5; 7 bases map to TRBD1. CDR3 length: 16 amino acids. CDR1 KGHSH and CDR2 LQKENI come from the germline V gene. V lost 4 bases and J lost 2; bases outside the gene matches: 8. In DNA, the CDR3 is TGTGCCAGCTCACAAGGGGGCTGGGGGGGCAATCAGCCCCAGCATTTT. It yields the protein CASSQGGWGGNQPQHF.

This rearrangement joins TRBV18 to TRBJ1-2; the D is unclear. This CDR3 is built from 15 residues. V dropped 4 bases and J dropped 2 bases, with 14 bases sitting between them. CDR1 is KGHSH and CDR2 is LQKENI in the germline V gene. The CDR3, as DNA: TGTGCCAGCTCACAACCACCTCCGGGAAACTATGGCTACACCTTC. Its protein product is CASSQPPPGNYGYTF.

This rearrangement joins TRBV19 to TRBJ2-2; D gene ambiguous. The length of the CDR3 is 11 residues. Germline V gene lookup returns CDR1 LNHDA and CDR2 SQIVND (reference sequence). The ends were cut back, 1 base at V and 8 bases at J, with 2 bases in the middle. CDR3 nucleotide sequence: TGTGCCAGTAGTATAGTAGGGGAGCTGTTTTTT. Encoded protein: CASSIVGELFF.

The rearrangement joins TRBV6-2 or TRBV6-3 to TRBJ2-5; TRBD2 might be the D (6 bases). CDR1 is MNHEY, CDR2 SVGEGT, per germline. The CDR3 runs 16 residues. The V end was cut by 0 bases, the J end by 1 base, with 12 bases between. CDR3 residues: CASSYSTRPPQETQYF. The CDR3 region has the DNA TGTGCCAGCAGTTACTCGACTAGACCCCCCCAAGAGACCCAGTACTTC.

This chain connects TRBV9 to TRBJ2-2; 10 bases are shared with TRBD1. Losses at the gene ends were 4 bases for V and 3 bases for J; bases not matched to a gene: 6. This CDR3 contains 16 residues. Germline V lookup: CDR1 SGDLS, CDR2 YYNGEE. CDR3 in amino acids: CASSSRQGADTGELFF. The CDR3 DNA reads TGTGCCAGCAGCTCTAGACAGGGGGCCGACACCGGGGAGCTGTTTTTT.

V gene TRBV19 combines with J gene TRBJ1-6; 9 nucleotides align to TRBD1. Germline CDR1 LNHDA, CDR2 SQIVND (reference sequence). V was pared by 10 bases and J by 13 bases, with 23 bases of the junction left unmatched. The CDR3 covers 17 residues. CDR3 in DNA: TGTGCCAACCCGAAGACAGGGGGTATTTTTATGGAGGAGCCCCTCCACTTT. It is translated as CANPKTGGIFMEEPLHF. Combining the CDR3 with reference TRBV19 and TRBJ1-6 gives the whole variable domain DGGITQSPKYLFRKEGQNVTLSCEQNLNHDAMYWYRQDPGQGLRLIYYSQIVNDFQKGDIAEGYSVSREKKESFPLTVTSAQKNPTAFYLCANPKTGGIFMEEPLHFGNGTRLTVT.

This clone was recorded only once. The V and J genes are TRBV2 and TRBJ1-1; no reliable D call. Trimming removed 2 bases from V and 7 bases from J, with 17 bases in between. The germline V gene encodes CDR1 SNHLY and CDR2 FYNNEI. The CDR3 is made up of 15 amino acids. This CDR3 reads CASSEQPGRIYEAFF. CDR3 sequence (DNA): TGTGCCAGCAGTGAACAGCCAGGTAGGATATATGAAGCTTTCTTT.

The chain links TRBV24-1 to TRBJ2-5; 8 nucleotides match TRBD2. Germline assignment: CDR1 KGHDR and CDR2 SFDVKD. The junction had 10 bases not matched to a gene; V was cut back by 4 bases and J by 1 base. CDR3 length: 17 amino acids. The CDR3 DNA follows: TGTGCCACCAGTGACCCGGGGGGGATGGTAGGCCAAGAGACCCAGTACTTC. The encoded protein is CATSDPGGMVGQETQYF.

V and J are TRBV30 and TRBJ2-5, with a possible D match to TRBD2 (6 bases). There are 15 residues in the CDR3. Trimming took 0 bases from V and 1 from J, leaving 12 bases between them. Per germline, CDR1 GTSNPN and CDR2 SVGIG (reference sequence). The CDR3 DNA is TGTGCCTGGAGTGTAGATAGCGGAATCCAAGAGACCCAGTACTTC. It yields the protein CAWSVDSGIQETQYF.

V gene TRBV7-2 combines with J gene TRBJ2-7, with TRBD2 identical over 8 bases. CDR1 SGHTA and CDR2 FQGNSA come from the germline V gene. With V trimmed by 1 base and J by 3 bases, 14 bases remained unmatched. The length of the CDR3 is 18 residues. CDR3 amino acids: CASSLVGRASGSVYEQYF. Written as DNA, the CDR3 is TGTGCCAGCAGCTTAGTCGGTAGGGCTAGCGGGTCAGTCTACGAGCAGTACTTC.